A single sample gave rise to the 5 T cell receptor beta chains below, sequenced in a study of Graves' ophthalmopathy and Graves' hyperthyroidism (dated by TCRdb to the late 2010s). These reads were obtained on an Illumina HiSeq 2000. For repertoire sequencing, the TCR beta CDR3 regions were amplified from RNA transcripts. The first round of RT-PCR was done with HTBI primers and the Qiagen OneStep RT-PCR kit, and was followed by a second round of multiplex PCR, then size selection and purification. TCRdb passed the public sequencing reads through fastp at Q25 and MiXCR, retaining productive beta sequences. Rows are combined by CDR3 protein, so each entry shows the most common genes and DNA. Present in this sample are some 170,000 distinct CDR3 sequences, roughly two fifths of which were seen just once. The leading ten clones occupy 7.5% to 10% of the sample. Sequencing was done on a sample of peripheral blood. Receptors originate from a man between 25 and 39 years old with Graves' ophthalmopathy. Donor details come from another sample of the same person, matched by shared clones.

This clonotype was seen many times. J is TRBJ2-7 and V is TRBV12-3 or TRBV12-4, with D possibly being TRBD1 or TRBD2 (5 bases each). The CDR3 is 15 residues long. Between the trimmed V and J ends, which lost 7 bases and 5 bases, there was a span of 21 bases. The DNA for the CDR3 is TGTGCCAGCACCCTGGGCCCTTTCGGGACCCACGAGCAGTACTTC. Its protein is CASTLGPFGTHEQYF.

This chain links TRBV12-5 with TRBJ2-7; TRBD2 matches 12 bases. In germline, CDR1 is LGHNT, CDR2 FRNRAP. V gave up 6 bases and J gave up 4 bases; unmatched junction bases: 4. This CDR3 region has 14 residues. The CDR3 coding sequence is TGTGCTAGTGGACCTACTAGCGGGAGGTACGAGCAGTACTTC. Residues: CASGPTSGRYEQYF.

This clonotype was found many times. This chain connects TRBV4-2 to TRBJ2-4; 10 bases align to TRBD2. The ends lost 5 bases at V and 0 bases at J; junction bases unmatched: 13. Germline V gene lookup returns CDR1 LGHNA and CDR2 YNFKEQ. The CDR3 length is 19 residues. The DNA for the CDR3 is TGTGCCAGCAGCAACCCAGGGACTAGCGAGGGTCTAGCCAAAAACATTCAGTACTTC. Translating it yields CASSNPGTSEGLAKNIQYF.

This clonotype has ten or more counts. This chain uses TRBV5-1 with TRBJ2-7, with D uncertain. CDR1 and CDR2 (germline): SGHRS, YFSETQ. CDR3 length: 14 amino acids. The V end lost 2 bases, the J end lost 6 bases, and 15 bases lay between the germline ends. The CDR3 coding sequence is TGCGCCAGCAGCTTCACGGGCAGTTCTTCCGAGCAGTACTTC. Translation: CASSFTGSSSEQYF. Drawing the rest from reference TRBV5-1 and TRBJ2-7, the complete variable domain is KAGVTQTPRYLIKTRGQQVTLSCSPISGHRSVSWYQQTPGQGLQFLFEYFSETQRNKGNFPGRFSGRQFSNSRSEMNVSTLELGDSALYLCASSFTGSSSEQYFGPGTRLTVT.

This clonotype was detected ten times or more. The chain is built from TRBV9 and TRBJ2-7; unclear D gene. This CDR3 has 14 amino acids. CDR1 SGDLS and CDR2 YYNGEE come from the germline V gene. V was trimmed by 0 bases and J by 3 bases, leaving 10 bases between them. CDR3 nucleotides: TGTGCCAGCAGCGTAGGAGACGGGCTCTACGAGCAGTACTTC. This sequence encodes CASSVGDGLYEQYF.